These T cell receptor beta chains were read from a single sample in a study of Ad26.COV2.S vaccination and SARS-CoV-2 variants. This table comes from immunoSEQ multiplex PCR, and its TCRdb copy is limited to in-frame clones, with some not included. The sample yields about 350,000 clones, around 88% seen once. This material consisted of peripheral blood, taken in a trial of Ad26.COV2.S vaccine versus placebo. All receptors derive from a person between 18 and 65 years old who received the Ad26.COV2.S COVID-19 vaccine or a placebo. Each CDR3 is given with its conserved first and last residue. Each record gives: clone size, V gene, J gene, D gene, CDR3 protein, CDR3 DNA. The D gene is left open where the match is weak. Clone size appears in some rows only: once, few, many, or a class for an expanded clone.

abundance: -
v_gene: TRBV7-2
j_gene: TRBJ2-7
d_gene: -
CDR3aa: CASSLAPGPWDEQYF
CDR3nt: TGTGCCAGCAGCTTAGCGCCCGGGCCGTGGGACGAGCAGTACTTC

abundance: -
v_gene: TRBV12-3/TRBV12-4
j_gene: TRBJ1-4
d_gene: TRBD1
CDR3aa: CASSDGQGEKLFF
CDR3nt: TGTGCCAGCAGTGATGGACAGGGCGAAAAACTGTTTTTT

abundance: -
v_gene: TRBV19
j_gene: TRBJ1-1
d_gene: TRBD1
CDR3aa: CASSNTGTGRMNTEAFF
CDR3nt: TGTGCCAGTAGTAACACCGGGACAGGGAGGATGAACACTGAAGCTTTCTTT

abundance: -
v_gene: TRBV28
j_gene: TRBJ1-1
d_gene: TRBD1
CDR3aa: CASSGTGANTEAFF
CDR3nt: TGTGCCAGCAGCGGTACAGGGGCGAACACTGAAGCTTTCTTT

abundance: -
v_gene: TRBV24-1
j_gene: TRBJ2-5
d_gene: -
CDR3aa: CATSETDFQETQYF
CDR3nt: TGTGCCACCAGTGAGACGGACTTTCAAGAGACCCAGTACTTC

abundance: -
v_gene: TRBV3-1/TRBV3-2
j_gene: TRBJ1-2
d_gene: TRBD1
CDR3aa: CASSPTWDRTNYGYTF
CDR3nt: TGTGCCAGCAGTCCTACGTGGGACAGGACTAACTATGGCTACACCTTC

abundance: few
v_gene: TRBV5-6
j_gene: TRBJ1-5
d_gene: TRBD1
CDR3aa: CASSRTGSNQPQHF
CDR3nt: TGTGCCAGCAGCCGGACAGGGAGCAATCAGCCCCAGCATTTT

abundance: -
v_gene: TRBV27
j_gene: TRBJ1-1
d_gene: TRBD1
CDR3aa: CASSLLGGGGEDTEAFF
CDR3nt: TGTGCCAGCAGTCTATTGGGAGGGGGCGGGGAGGACACTGAAGCTTTCTTT

abundance: -
v_gene: TRBV10-3
j_gene: TRBJ1-1
d_gene: -
CDR3aa: CAILPAGTGNTEAFF
CDR3nt: TGTGCCATCCTCCCGGCAGGGACCGGGAACACTGAAGCTTTCTTT

abundance: -
v_gene: TRBV7-9
j_gene: TRBJ1-1
d_gene: -
CDR3aa: CASSPVGGTEAFF
CDR3nt: TGTGCCAGCAGCCCGGTCGGGGGCACTGAAGCTTTCTTT

abundance: -
v_gene: TRBV28
j_gene: TRBJ1-5
d_gene: -
CDR3aa: CASRISDSNQPQHF
CDR3nt: TGTGCCAGCAGAATAAGCGATAGCAATCAGCCCCAGCATTTT

abundance: -
v_gene: TRBV6-6
j_gene: TRBJ2-1
d_gene: TRBD2
CDR3aa: CASSPGGANEQFF
CDR3nt: TGTGCCAGCAGTCCGGGGGGGGCAAATGAGCAGTTCTTC

abundance: -
v_gene: TRBV4-2
j_gene: TRBJ2-3
d_gene: -
CDR3aa: CASSQEFGGGLEGTQYF
CDR3nt: TGTGCCAGCAGCCAAGAGTTTGGGGGGGGCCTAGAGGGAACGCAGTATTTT

abundance: -
v_gene: TRBV27
j_gene: TRBJ2-3
d_gene: -
CDR3aa: CASSRIGTDTDTQYF
CDR3nt: TGTGCCAGCAGTAGAATCGGGACGGACACAGATACGCAGTATTTT

abundance: once
v_gene: TRBV25-1
j_gene: TRBJ2-7
d_gene: -
CDR3aa: CASSEDSSYEQYF
CDR3nt: TGTGCCAGCAGTGAGGACTCTTCCTACGAGCAGTACTTC

abundance: -
v_gene: TRBV28
j_gene: TRBJ1-3
d_gene: -
CDR3aa: CASSSPAEATSGNTIYF
CDR3nt: TGTGCCAGCAGTTCCCCGGCGGAGGCGACCTCTGGAAACACCATATATTTT

abundance: -
v_gene: TRBV14
j_gene: TRBJ2-7
d_gene: -
CDR3aa: CASSQRGLSYEQYF
CDR3nt: TGTGCCAGCAGCCAACGGGGGCTGTCCTACGAGCAGTACTTC

abundance: -
v_gene: TRBV4-1
j_gene: TRBJ2-1
d_gene: -
CDR3aa: CASSPPLGGSEQFF
CDR3nt: TGCGCCAGCAGCCCCCCACTTGGGGGATCGGAGCAGTTCTTC

abundance: -
v_gene: TRBV10-3
j_gene: TRBJ1-6
d_gene: TRBD1
CDR3aa: CAIRMTGGYNSPLHF
CDR3nt: TGTGCCATCAGGATGACAGGGGGCTATAATTCACCCCTCCACTTT

abundance: -
v_gene: TRBV10-2
j_gene: TRBJ2-1
d_gene: -
CDR3aa: CASSVIYNEQFF
CDR3nt: TGCGCCAGCAGTGTGATCTACAATGAGCAGTTCTTC

abundance: once
v_gene: TRBV19
j_gene: TRBJ2-7
d_gene: -
CDR3aa: CASSYKAQGSYEQYF
CDR3nt: TGTGCCAGTAGTTATAAGGCGCAGGGCTCCTACGAGCAGTACTTC

abundance: -
v_gene: TRBV7-9
j_gene: TRBJ2-1
d_gene: TRBD1
CDR3aa: CASSPPGTGVHNEQFF
CDR3nt: TGTGCCAGCAGCCCCCCCGGGACAGGGGTTCACAATGAGCAGTTCTTC

abundance: -
v_gene: TRBV19
j_gene: TRBJ2-1
d_gene: TRBD2
CDR3aa: CASSTTSGVGNEQFF
CDR3nt: TGTGCCAGTAGTACCACTAGCGGAGTAGGCAATGAGCAGTTCTTC

abundance: -
v_gene: TRBV27
j_gene: TRBJ2-7
d_gene: -
CDR3aa: CASSFGRPRSYEQYF
CDR3nt: TGTGCCAGCAGTTTCGGCCGACCCCGCTCCTACGAGCAGTACTTC

abundance: -
v_gene: TRBV6-4
j_gene: TRBJ2-1
d_gene: -
CDR3aa: CASSSRGSEQFF
CDR3nt: TGTGCCAGCAGTTCCCGGGGAAGTGAGCAGTTCTTC

abundance: -
v_gene: TRBV5-6
j_gene: TRBJ1-6
d_gene: -
CDR3aa: CASSGGWDNSPLHF
CDR3nt: TGTGCCAGCAGCGGGGGATGGGATAATTCACCCCTCCACTTT

abundance: -
v_gene: TRBV19
j_gene: TRBJ1-1
d_gene: -
CDR3aa: CASSILEGFTEAFF
CDR3nt: TGTGCCAGTAGTATTCTTGAGGGGTTCACTGAAGCTTTCTTT

abundance: -
v_gene: TRBV20-1
j_gene: TRBJ2-1
d_gene: -
CDR3aa: CSASGHARSSYNEQFF
CDR3nt: TGCAGTGCTAGTGGGCACGCAAGGAGCTCCTACAATGAGCAGTTCTTC

abundance: -
v_gene: TRBV28
j_gene: TRBJ2-3
d_gene: -
CDR3aa: CASSRGQADTQYF
CDR3nt: TGTGCCAGCAGCCGGGGACAAGCAGATACGCAGTATTTT

abundance: -
v_gene: TRBV5-1
j_gene: TRBJ2-3
d_gene: -
CDR3aa: CASSLGPRSNRGTDTQYF
CDR3nt: TGCGCCAGCAGCTTGGGACCTCGTTCGAACAGGGGCACAGATACGCAGTATTTT

abundance: -
v_gene: TRBV4-3
j_gene: TRBJ2-6
d_gene: -
CDR3aa: CASSQAPQGSSGANVLTF
CDR3nt: TGCGCCAGCAGCCAAGCCCCACAGGGTTCCTCTGGGGCCAACGTCCTGACTTTC

abundance: -
v_gene: TRBV18
j_gene: TRBJ2-2
d_gene: TRBD2
CDR3aa: CASSPKRPGGTGELFF
CDR3nt: TGTGCCAGCTCACCGAAACGTCCGGGGGGCACCGGGGAGCTGTTTTTT

abundance: -
v_gene: TRBV28
j_gene: TRBJ2-3
d_gene: -
CDR3aa: CASSAPLVQGTDTQYF
CDR3nt: TGTGCCAGCAGTGCCCCCTTGGTTCAGGGGACAGATACGCAGTATTTT

abundance: few
v_gene: TRBV28
j_gene: TRBJ2-5
d_gene: -
CDR3aa: CASSLVGQQETQYF
CDR3nt: TGTGCCAGCAGTTTGGTCGGACAGCAAGAGACCCAGTACTTC

abundance: -
v_gene: TRBV28
j_gene: TRBJ1-2
d_gene: -
CDR3aa: CASSFGQSYGYTF
CDR3nt: TGTGCCAGCAGTTTCGGGCAGAGCTATGGCTACACCTTC

abundance: -
v_gene: TRBV25-1
j_gene: TRBJ2-7
d_gene: TRBD1
CDR3aa: CASRETGSGSYEQYF
CDR3nt: TGTGCCAGCAGGGAGACAGGGTCGGGCTCCTACGAGCAGTACTTC

abundance: -
v_gene: TRBV4-3
j_gene: TRBJ2-1
d_gene: TRBD2
CDR3aa: CASSQDSLLAGGRNEQFF
CDR3nt: TGCGCCAGCAGCCAAGATTCCCTACTAGCGGGGGGGCGCAATGAGCAGTTCTTC

abundance: -
v_gene: TRBV24-1
j_gene: TRBJ1-1
d_gene: -
CDR3aa: CATSDLGGTEAFF
CDR3nt: TGTGCCACCAGTGATTTAGGGGGCACTGAAGCTTTCTTT

abundance: -
v_gene: TRBV3-1/TRBV3-2
j_gene: TRBJ2-7
d_gene: -
CDR3aa: CASSFRDPYF
CDR3nt: TGTGCCAGCAGTTTCCGGGACCCCTACTTC

abundance: -
v_gene: TRBV6-2/TRBV6-3
j_gene: TRBJ2-1
d_gene: -
CDR3aa: CASSSTGPHNEQFF
CDR3nt: TGTGCCAGCAGTTCAACGGGCCCCCACAATGAGCAGTTCTTC

abundance: -
v_gene: TRBV7-9
j_gene: TRBJ2-7
d_gene: -
CDR3aa: CASSPRRFGVRDYEQYF
CDR3nt: TGTGCCAGCAGCCCCCGGCGATTCGGAGTCAGGGACTACGAGCAGTACTTC

abundance: -
v_gene: TRBV10-2
j_gene: TRBJ1-1
d_gene: -
CDR3aa: CASRTNLEDTEAFF
CDR3nt: TGCGCCAGCAGGACTAATCTCGAGGACACTGAAGCTTTCTTT

abundance: -
v_gene: TRBV10-3
j_gene: TRBJ2-7
d_gene: -
CDR3aa: CAISESTSYEQYF
CDR3nt: TGTGCCATCAGTGAGTCGACCAGTTACGAGCAGTACTTC

abundance: -
v_gene: TRBV10-2
j_gene: TRBJ1-5
d_gene: -
CDR3aa: CARHQGLSNQPQHF
CDR3nt: TGCGCCAGGCATCAGGGCCTTAGCAATCAGCCCCAGCATTTT

abundance: -
v_gene: TRBV28
j_gene: TRBJ2-2
d_gene: -
CDR3aa: CASSLGGGLAAGELFF
CDR3nt: TGTGCCAGCAGTTTGGGAGGGGGTCTAGCGGCCGGGGAGCTGTTTTTT

abundance: once
v_gene: TRBV27
j_gene: TRBJ2-1
d_gene: -
CDR3aa: CASRTQGYNEQFF
CDR3nt: TGTGCCAGCAGGACACAGGGATACAATGAGCAGTTCTTC

abundance: -
v_gene: TRBV28
j_gene: TRBJ2-1
d_gene: TRBD2
CDR3aa: CASSLAGLAGGHSEQFF
CDR3nt: TGTGCCAGCAGTTTAGCGGGACTAGCGGGGGGGCATAGTGAGCAGTTCTTC

abundance: -
v_gene: TRBV11-2
j_gene: TRBJ2-4
d_gene: TRBD2
CDR3aa: CASSFTASGRSILQYF
CDR3nt: TGTGCCAGCAGCTTTACTGCTAGCGGGAGAAGCATACTTCAGTACTTC

abundance: -
v_gene: TRBV3-1/TRBV3-2
j_gene: TRBJ2-3
d_gene: -
CDR3aa: CASSLLADTQYF
CDR3nt: TGTGCCAGCAGCCTCCTCGCAGATACGCAGTATTTT

abundance: few
v_gene: TRBV7-2
j_gene: TRBJ2-3
d_gene: TRBD2
CDR3aa: CASSWTSGVRTDTQYF
CDR3nt: TGTGCCAGCAGCTGGACTAGCGGGGTTCGCACAGATACGCAGTATTTT

abundance: -
v_gene: TRBV2
j_gene: TRBJ2-7
d_gene: TRBD1
CDR3aa: CASKRDRSKGSYEQYF
CDR3nt: TGTGCCAGCAAAAGGGACAGGTCAAAAGGGTCCTACGAGCAGTACTTC